Following are 30 T cell receptor beta chains from one sample sequenced in a study of CD8+ T cells in alopecia areata listed by TCRdb under 2018. Libraries were built with the immunoSEQ multiplex PCR assay. For TCR sequencing, RNA was extracted from every sample and reverse transcribed into cDNA to serve as template. What TCRdb holds here is the immuneACCESS table cut down to in-frame rearrangements. Part of the clones is not present; checked against another copy, under half of the missing clones reflect an unresolved V gene, and the others are unexplained. The sample has over 150,000 clones on record, roughly 50% of them singletons. The top ten constitute around 5% of the sample. The specimen was CD8+ T cells sorted from blood. These receptors were obtained from a human donor in good health.

The V call is TRBV6-1, the J call TRBJ2-7; D call uncertain. The germline gives CDR1 MNHNS, CDR2 SASEGT. This CDR3 comprises 13 residues. V was pared by 0 bases and J by 4 bases, with 7 bases between. CDR3 nucleotides: TGTGCCAGCAGTGAAGCGTCAGATTACGAGCAGTACTTC. Translated: CASSEASDYEQYF.

The chain joins TRBV6-1 to TRBJ2-3; possible D gene TRBD1, 6 bases. Trimming took off 3 bases at V and 3 bases at J, with 7 bases between the two ends. Germline V gene lookup returns CDR1 MNHNS and CDR2 SASEGT. This CDR3 is 13 amino acids long. CDR3 in DNA: TGTGCCAGCAGTGACGGGACAACAGATACGCAGTATTTT. It is translated as CASSDGTTDTQYF.

J is TRBJ2-4 and V is TRBV7-9; D unresolved. Trimming stripped 5 bases from V and 0 bases from J, with 14 bases between. The CDR3 has 16 amino acids. CDR1 is SEHNR and CDR2 is FQNEAQ in the germline V gene (reference sequence). CDR3 sequence (DNA): TGTGCCAGCAGCCCCTCGGGCAGCCTAGCCAAAAACATTCAGTACTTC. Translating it yields CASSPSGSLAKNIQYF.

The chain carries TRBV4-1 and TRBJ1-5, with TRBD1 matching over 8 bases. The CDR3 consists of 16 residues. CDR1 MGHRA and CDR2 YSYEKL come from the germline V gene. The V gene end was trimmed by 1 base and the J gene end by 0 bases; junction bases not matched to a gene: 2. CDR3 nucleotides: TGCGCCAGCAGCCAAGGACAGGGGCCTAGCAATCAGCCCCAGCATTTT. As protein: CASSQGQGPSNQPQHF.

The J gene is TRBJ1-2, the V gene TRBV5-4; D ambiguous. V dropped 0 bases and J dropped 3 bases, with 12 bases sitting between them. Germline loops: CDR1 SGHNT, CDR2 YYREEE (reference sequence). The CDR3 has 15 residues. The CDR3 here is CASSLDGVEDYGYTF. The CDR3 bases are TGTGCCAGCAGCTTGGACGGGGTGGAGGACTATGGCTACACCTTC. Drawing the rest from reference TRBV5-4 and TRBJ1-2, the complete variable domain is ETGVTQSPTHLIKTRGQQVTLRCSSQSGHNTVSWYQQALGQGPQFIFQYYREEENGRGNFPPRFSGLQFPNYSSELNVNALELDDSALYLCASSLDGVEDYGYTFGSGTRLTVV.

The rearrangement uses TRBV27 and TRBJ1-1, with D possibly TRBD1 on 6 matching bases. The CDR3 sequence is 15 residues long. Trimming took off 0 bases at V and 7 bases at J, with 15 bases between the two ends. CDR1 and CDR2 from the germline V gene are MNHEY and SMNVEV (reference sequence). CDR3: CASSLSAGGAREAFF. In nucleotides, the CDR3 is TGTGCCAGCAGTTTATCGGCCGGGGGGGCGCGTGAAGCTTTCTTT.

The V gene is TRBV6-5, the J gene TRBJ2-5, with TRBD2 matching over 15 bases. V shed 6 bases, J shed 4 bases, and the junction held 3 bases outside the gene matches. The CDR3 length is 15 residues. Per the germline V gene, CDR1 is MNHEY and CDR2 is SVGAGI. This CDR3 is CASSRTSGGVETQYF. The DNA of the CDR3 is TGTGCCAGCAGCCGGACTAGCGGGGGGGTAGAGACCCAGTACTTC.

This clone was seen only a few times. V and J are TRBV6-5 and TRBJ2-1; D gene ambiguous. Trimming stripped 5 bases from V and 4 bases from J, with 9 bases between. There are 13 residues in the CDR3. CDR1 and CDR2 (germline): MNHEY, SVGAGI. CDR3 coding DNA: TGTGCCAGCAGTCGGCAGACGTACAATGAGCAGTTCTTC. This sequence encodes CASSRQTYNEQFF.

The chain recombines TRBV5-1 with TRBJ2-7; tentative D call: TRBD1 (6 bases). The CDR3 length is 14 residues. V shed 3 bases and J shed 7 bases, with 17 bases lying between them. Germline CDR1 is SGHRS and CDR2 is YFSETQ. The CDR3 DNA follows: TGCGCCAGCAGCTCCCTAACAGGGCTCGGGGAGCAGTACTTC. Translated, it gives CASSSLTGLGEQYF.

This chain uses TRBV19 with TRBJ2-7; D uncertain. From germline, CDR1 is LNHDA and CDR2 SQIVND (reference sequence). V shed 8 bases and J shed 3 bases, with 17 bases lying between them. CDR3 size: 14 residues. This CDR3 is CASGKGPLFYEQYF. DNA of the CDR3: TGTGCCAGTGGGAAAGGTCCACTATTCTACGAGCAGTACTTC.

A word on this clone: Different DNA sequences within this sample yield the same CDR3. The gene calls are TRBV29-1 and TRBJ1-1; D gene ambiguous. CDR1 and CDR2 from the germline V gene are SQVTM and ANQGSEA. This CDR3 contains 11 residues. With 5 bases removed from V and 1 base from J, the gap between germline ends came to 5 bases. This CDR3 is CSVRENTEAFF. Written as DNA, the CDR3 is TGCAGCGTTCGAGAGAACACTGAAGCTTTCTTT.

The chain has TRBV2 and TRBJ2-7; TRBD2 aligns across 11 bases. The CDR3 contains 16 residues. V lost 5 bases, J lost 5 bases, and 11 bases stayed unmatched. Per the germline V gene, CDR1 is SNHLY and CDR2 is FYNNEI. The CDR3 protein is CASSLELAGVDHEQYF. The DNA for the CDR3 is TGTGCCAGCAGTTTAGAACTAGCGGGGGTGGACCACGAGCAGTACTTC. Based on the CDR3 plus reference TRBV2 and TRBJ2-7, the full variable domain is EPEVTQTPSHQVTQMGQEVILRCVPISNHLYFYWYRQILGQKVEFLVSFYNNEISEKSEIFDDQFSVERPDGSNFTLKIRSTKLEDSAMYFCASSLELAGVDHEQYFGPGTRLTVT.

CDR3 sequence: CASSPMGSSYEQYF. CDR3 nucleotide sequence: TGCGCCAGCAGCCCAATGGGCAGCTCCTACGAGCAGTACTTC. This chain connects TRBV5-1 to TRBJ2-7; D gene uncertain. From germline, CDR1 is SGHRS and CDR2 YFSETQ. With 4 bases removed from V and 0 bases from J, the gap between germline ends came to 11 bases. The CDR3 loop spans 14 amino acids.

In its sample, this clone was seen a few times. This chain links TRBV2 with TRBJ2-7, with TRBD1 identical over 8 bases. This CDR3 is 13 amino acids long. The germline CDR1 and CDR2 sequences are SNHLY and FYNNEI. The V segment lost 10 bases and the J segment 4 bases; nucleotides outside the gene matches: 9. CDR3 nucleotides: TGTGCCACCAGGGGGACAGGAGCTTACGAGCAGTACTTC. This translates into CATRGTGAYEQYF.

The CDR3 DNA reads TGTGCCAGCAGCTCACAGGGGGCCGCTGAAGCTTTCTTT. Protein product: CASSSQGAAEAFF. The chain carries TRBV5-6 and TRBJ1-1; 9 nucleotides align to TRBD1. Per germline, CDR1 SGHDT and CDR2 YYEEEE. Trimming at V came to 3 bases and at J to 6 bases, leaving 3 bases not matched to a gene. This CDR3 region has 13 residues.

This rearrangement joins TRBV13 to TRBJ2-7; the D call may be TRBD1 or TRBD2 (5 bases each). CDR1 and CDR2 from the germline V gene are PRHDT and FYEKMQ (reference sequence). This CDR3 has 16 amino acids. The V gene lost 4 bases and the J gene lost 0 bases, with 16 bases spanning the gap. Written as DNA, the CDR3 is TGTGCCAGCAGCTCCGGGACGTCGATCCCCTCCTACGAGCAGTACTTC. Translated: CASSSGTSIPSYEQYF.

This clone was counted a single time. CDR3 amino acids: CASSHGPSNQPQHF. CDR3 nucleotides: TGTGCCAGCAGCCACGGACCGAGCAATCAGCCCCAGCATTTT. This chain links TRBV5-8 with TRBJ1-5, with unresolved D. Germline loops: CDR1 SGHTS, CDR2 YDEGEE. The ends were cut back, 4 bases at V and 1 base at J, with 9 bases in the middle. The length of the CDR3 is 14 residues.

The chain joins TRBV30 to TRBJ1-5, with a weak D call TRBD1 (5 bases). From germline, CDR1 is GTSNPN and CDR2 SVGIG (reference sequence). Trimming stripped 5 bases from V and 8 bases from J, with 16 bases between. CDR3 length equals 13 residues. CDR3 in DNA: TGTGCCTGGGCCGGGACCGCAACAGAGCCCCAGCATTTT. Translated, it gives CAWAGTATEPQHF.

V gene TRBV4-1 combines with J gene TRBJ1-5; maybe TRBD1 (6 bases). Looked up from germline, CDR1 is MGHRA and CDR2 is YSYEKL. V dropped 2 bases and J dropped 6 bases, with 14 bases sitting between them. The CDR3 is 15 residues long. The CDR3 reads CASSQYWEGGQPQHF. The CDR3 DNA reads TGCGCCAGCAGCCAATATTGGGAGGGGGGTCAGCCCCAGCATTTT.

The chain carries TRBV7-8 and TRBJ2-1, with D possibly TRBD2 on 5 matching bases. The germline V and J ends were trimmed by 5 bases and 0 bases, with 8 bases remaining between them. This CDR3 is built from 14 residues. The germline V gene encodes CDR1 SGHVS and CDR2 FQNEAQ. CDR3 in amino acids: CASSGESSYNEQFF. The DNA of the CDR3 is TGTGCCAGCAGCGGGGAGAGCTCCTACAATGAGCAGTTCTTC.

This sequence joins TRBV14 and TRBJ2-7; tentatively, D is TRBD1 or TRBD2 (5 bases each). Trimming removed 6 bases from V and 4 bases from J, with 10 bases in between. Germline assignment: CDR1 SGHDN and CDR2 FVKESK. The CDR3 runs 12 residues. CDR3 DNA sequence: TGTGCCAGCAGTGATGGGGGTTACGAGCAGTACTTC. It translates to CASSDGGYEQYF.

The rearrangement joins TRBV19 to TRBJ2-7; no reliable D call. The CDR3 has 11 amino acids. The V end lost 1 base, the J end lost 12 bases, and 10 bases lay between the germline ends. Germline CDR1 reads LNHDA; CDR2 reads SQIVND (reference sequence). CDR3 nucleotide sequence: TGTGCCAGTAGTATAGGACCGGATCGGTACTTC. Its translation is CASSIGPDRYF.

The chain has TRBV4-1 and TRBJ1-1; no firm D call. CDR1 and CDR2 (germline): MGHRA, YSYEKL. The CDR3 sequence is 15 residues long. The germline V and J ends were trimmed by 0 bases and 5 bases, with 13 bases remaining between them. CDR3 residues: CASSQDSPTATEAFF. CDR3 coding DNA: TGCGCCAGCAGCCAAGATTCCCCGACGGCGACTGAAGCTTTCTTT.

V usage is TRBV4-1 and J usage is TRBJ2-3; 11 nucleotides match TRBD2. After removal of 1 base from V and 1 base from J, the junction contained 1 base not matched to a gene. This CDR3 contains 16 residues. Germline values: CDR1 MGHRA, CDR2 YSYEKL. Written as DNA, the CDR3 is TGCGCCAGCAGCCAAGGGGGACTAGCGGGCACAGATACGCAGTATTTT. Translated, it gives CASSQGGLAGTDTQYF.

The chain carries TRBV19 and TRBJ2-7; 8 nucleotides line up with TRBD2. CDR3 length: 15 residues. Germline trimming cut 5 bases from V and 3 bases from J; bases unmatched to any gene: 9. Germline CDR1 is LNHDA and CDR2 is SQIVND (reference sequence). CDR3 region: CASSPSSGDVYEQYF. The CDR3 coding sequence is TGTGCCAGTAGTCCGAGTAGCGGGGATGTCTACGAGCAGTACTTC.

V gene TRBV4-2 combines with J gene TRBJ2-7; D possibly uses TRBD1 or TRBD2 (5 bases each). The germline CDR1 and CDR2 sequences are LGHNA and YNFKEQ. The germline V and J ends were trimmed by 3 bases and 6 bases, with 12 bases remaining between them. The CDR3 length is 13 residues. CDR3 amino acids: CASSQGTRREQYF. DNA of the CDR3: TGTGCCAGCAGCCAGGGGACCCGGCGCGAGCAGTACTTC.

The chain recombines TRBV29-1 with TRBJ2-3, with 8 bases matching TRBD1. Unmatched junction bases numbered 11, after V lost 6 bases and J lost 6 bases. The CDR3 length is 14 residues. The germline gives CDR1 SQVTM, CDR2 ANQGSEA. CDR3 loop: CSVGGQVDYDTQYF. The CDR3 coding sequence is TGCAGCGTGGGGGGACAGGTGGATTACGATACGCAGTATTTT.

The chain links TRBV7-9 to TRBJ2-1; TRBD2 aligns across 7 bases. CDR1 and CDR2 (germline): SEHNR, FQNEAQ (reference sequence). There are 16 residues in the CDR3. Trimming at V came to 4 bases and at J to 4 bases, leaving 10 bases not matched to a gene. The CDR3 DNA reads as TGTGCCAGCAGCTCCCCGGGAGGTAGCGATTACAATGAGCAGTTCTTC. Its translation: CASSSPGGSDYNEQFF.

The genes are TRBV9 and TRBJ1-3; 8 nucleotides match TRBD1. The CDR3 runs 14 residues. V trimming: 5 bases; J trimming: 4 bases; junction bases outside the gene matches: 5. Per the germline V gene, CDR1 is SGDLS and CDR2 is YYNGEE. This CDR3 reads CASSDRGSGNTIYF. DNA of the CDR3: TGTGCCAGCAGTGACAGGGGATCCGGAAACACCATATATTTT.

On this clone itself: The same CDR3 can be traced to other DNA sequences in this sample. This chain uses TRBV9 with TRBJ2-2; D remains ambiguous. CDR3 length: 12 residues. V dropped 0 bases and J dropped 3 bases, with 0 bases sitting between them. The germline V gene encodes CDR1 SGDLS and CDR2 YYNGEE. The CDR3 DNA sequence: TGTGCCAGCAGCGTAGACACCGGGGAGCTGTTTTTT. Encoded protein: CASSVDTGELFF.